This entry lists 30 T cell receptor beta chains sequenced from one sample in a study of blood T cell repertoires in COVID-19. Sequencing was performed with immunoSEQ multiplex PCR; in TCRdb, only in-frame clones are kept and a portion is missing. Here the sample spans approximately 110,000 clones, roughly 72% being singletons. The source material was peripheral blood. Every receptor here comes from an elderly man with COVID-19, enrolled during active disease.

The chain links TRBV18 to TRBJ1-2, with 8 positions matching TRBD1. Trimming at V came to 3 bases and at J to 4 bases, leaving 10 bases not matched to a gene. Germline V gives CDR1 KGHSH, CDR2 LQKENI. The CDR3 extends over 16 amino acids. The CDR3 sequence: CASSPGQQGVGYGYTF. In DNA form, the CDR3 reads TGTGCCAGCTCACCTGGTCAACAGGGGGTAGGCTATGGCTACACCTTC.

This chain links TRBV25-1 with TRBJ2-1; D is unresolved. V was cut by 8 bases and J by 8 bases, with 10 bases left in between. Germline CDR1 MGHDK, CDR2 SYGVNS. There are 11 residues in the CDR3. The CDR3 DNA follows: TGTGCCAGCCGCCGAGTGGATGAGCAGTTCTTC. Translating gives CASRRVDEQFF. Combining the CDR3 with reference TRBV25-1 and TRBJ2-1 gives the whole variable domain EADIYQTPRYLVIGTGKKITLECSQTMGHDKMYWYQQDPGMELHLIHYSYGVNSTEKGDLSSESTVSRIRTEHFPLTLESARPSHTSQYLCASRRVDEQFFGPGTRLTVL.

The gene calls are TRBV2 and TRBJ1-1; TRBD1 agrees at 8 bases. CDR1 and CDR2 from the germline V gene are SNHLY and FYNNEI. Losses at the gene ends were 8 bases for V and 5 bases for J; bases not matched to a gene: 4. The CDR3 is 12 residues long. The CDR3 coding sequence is TGTGCCAGCCGACAGGGGAGGACTGAAGCTTTCTTT. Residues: CASRQGRTEAFF.

This CDR3 is CASSHRGSEAFF. CDR3 nucleotides: TGCGCCAGCAGCCACCGAGGGTCTGAAGCTTTCTTT. The chain combines TRBV5-1 with TRBJ1-1, with no clear D. This CDR3 region has 12 residues. Looked up from germline, CDR1 is SGHRS and CDR2 is YFSETQ. Deletions cut 4 bases from V and 6 bases from J, with 10 bases between. The variable domain in full, with the rest retrieved from reference TRBV5-1 and TRBJ1-1, is KAGVTQTPRYLIKTRGQQVTLSCSPISGHRSVSWYQQTPGQGLQFLFEYFSETQRNKGNFPGRFSGRQFSNSRSEMNVSTLELGDSALYLCASSHRGSEAFFGQGTRLTVV.

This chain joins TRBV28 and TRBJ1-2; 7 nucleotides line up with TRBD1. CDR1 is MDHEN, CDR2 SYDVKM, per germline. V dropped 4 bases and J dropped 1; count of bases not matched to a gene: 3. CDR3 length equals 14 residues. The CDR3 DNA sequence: TGTGCCAGCAGTTCCGGGACAGTTAACTATGGCTACACCTTC. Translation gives CASSSGTVNYGYTF.

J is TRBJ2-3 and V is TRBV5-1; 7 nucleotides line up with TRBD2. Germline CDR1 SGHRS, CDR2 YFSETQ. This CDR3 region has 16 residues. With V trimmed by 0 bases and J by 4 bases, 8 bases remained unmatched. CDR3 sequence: CASSLGGSGLADTQYF. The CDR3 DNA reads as TGCGCCAGCAGCTTGGGCGGTAGCGGGCTTGCAGATACGCAGTATTTT.

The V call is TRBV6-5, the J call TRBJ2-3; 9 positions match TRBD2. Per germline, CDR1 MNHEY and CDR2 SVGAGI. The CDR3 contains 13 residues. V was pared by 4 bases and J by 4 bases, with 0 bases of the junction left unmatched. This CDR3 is CASSLAGADTQYF. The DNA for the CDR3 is TGTGCCAGCAGTTTAGCGGGAGCAGATACGCAGTATTTT.

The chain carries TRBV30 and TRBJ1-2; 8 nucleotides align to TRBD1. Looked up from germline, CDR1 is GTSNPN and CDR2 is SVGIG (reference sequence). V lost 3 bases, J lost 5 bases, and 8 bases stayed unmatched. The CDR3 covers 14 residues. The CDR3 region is CAWRMTGVVYGYTF. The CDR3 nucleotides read TGTGCCTGGAGGATGACAGGGGTGGTTTATGGCTACACCTTC.

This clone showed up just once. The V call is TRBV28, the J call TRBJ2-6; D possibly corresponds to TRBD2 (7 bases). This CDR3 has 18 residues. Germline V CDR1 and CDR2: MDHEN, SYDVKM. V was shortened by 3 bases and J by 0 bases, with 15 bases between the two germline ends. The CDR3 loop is CASSLNREGDSGANVLTF. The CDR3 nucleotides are TGTGCCAGCAGTTTGAACAGGGAGGGGGACTCTGGGGCCAACGTCCTGACTTTC.

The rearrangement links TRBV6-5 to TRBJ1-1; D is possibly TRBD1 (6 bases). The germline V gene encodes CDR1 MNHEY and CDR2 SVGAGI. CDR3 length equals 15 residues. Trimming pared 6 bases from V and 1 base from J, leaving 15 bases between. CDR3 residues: CASRTNDRRNTEAFF. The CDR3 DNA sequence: TGTGCCAGCAGAACCAATGACAGGAGGAACACTGAAGCTTTCTTT.

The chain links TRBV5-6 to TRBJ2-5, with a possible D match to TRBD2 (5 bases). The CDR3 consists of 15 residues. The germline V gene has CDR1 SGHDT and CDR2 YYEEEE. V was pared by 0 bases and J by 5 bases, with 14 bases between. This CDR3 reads CASSLETRLAETQYF. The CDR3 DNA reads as TGTGCCAGCAGCTTGGAAACTAGGTTGGCCGAGACCCAGTACTTC.

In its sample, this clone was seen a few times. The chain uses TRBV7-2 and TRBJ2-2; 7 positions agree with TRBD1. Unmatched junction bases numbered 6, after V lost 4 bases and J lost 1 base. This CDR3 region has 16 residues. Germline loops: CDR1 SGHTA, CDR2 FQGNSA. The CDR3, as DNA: TGTGCCAGCAGCTGGAAGGGACAGCAGAACACCGGGGAGCTGTTTTTT. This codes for CASSWKGQQNTGELFF. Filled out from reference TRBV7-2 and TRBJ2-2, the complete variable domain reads GAGVSQSPSNKVTEKGKDVELRCDPISGHTALYWYRQSLGQGLEFLIYFQGNSAPDKSGLPSDRFSAERTGGSVSTLTIQRTQQEDSAVYLCASSWKGQQNTGELFFGEGSRLTVL.

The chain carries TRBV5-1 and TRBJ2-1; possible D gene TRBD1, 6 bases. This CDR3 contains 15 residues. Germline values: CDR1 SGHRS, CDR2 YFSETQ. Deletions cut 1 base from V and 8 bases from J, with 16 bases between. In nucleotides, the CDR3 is TGCGCCAGCAGCTTGCTTACAGGGCAAAGGGATGAGCAGTTCTTC. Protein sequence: CASSLLTGQRDEQFF.

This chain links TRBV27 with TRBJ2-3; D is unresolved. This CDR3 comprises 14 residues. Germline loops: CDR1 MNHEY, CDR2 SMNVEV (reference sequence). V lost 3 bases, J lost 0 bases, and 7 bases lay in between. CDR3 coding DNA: TGTGCCAGCAGTTTCAAGCTCAGCACAGATACGCAGTATTTT. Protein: CASSFKLSTDTQYF.

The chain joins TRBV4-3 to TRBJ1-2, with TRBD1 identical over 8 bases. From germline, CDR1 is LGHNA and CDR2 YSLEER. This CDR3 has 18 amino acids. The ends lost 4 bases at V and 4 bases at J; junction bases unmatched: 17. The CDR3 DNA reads TGCGCCAGCAGCCGAGGGCAGGCAGGGGGCGCATTAAGCTATGGCTACACCTTC. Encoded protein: CASSRGQAGGALSYGYTF.

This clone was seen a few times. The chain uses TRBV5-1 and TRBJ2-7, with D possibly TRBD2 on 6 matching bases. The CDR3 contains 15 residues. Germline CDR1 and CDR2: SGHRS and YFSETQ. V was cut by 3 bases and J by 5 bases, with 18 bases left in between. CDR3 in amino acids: CASSSGLAPVDEQYF. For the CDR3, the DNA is TGCGCCAGCAGCTCCGGGCTAGCGCCAGTGGACGAGCAGTACTTC.

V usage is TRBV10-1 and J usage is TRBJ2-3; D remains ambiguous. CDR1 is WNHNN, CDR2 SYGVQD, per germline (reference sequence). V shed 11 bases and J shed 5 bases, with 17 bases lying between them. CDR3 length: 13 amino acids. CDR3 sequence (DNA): TGCGCCTACCTAGAAGGTAGCCAAGATACGCAGTATTTT. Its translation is CAYLEGSQDTQYF.

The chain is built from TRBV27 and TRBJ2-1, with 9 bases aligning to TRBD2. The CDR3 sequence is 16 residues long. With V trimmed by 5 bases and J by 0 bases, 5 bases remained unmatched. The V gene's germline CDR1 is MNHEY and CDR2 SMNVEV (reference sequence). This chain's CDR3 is CASSLLAGSSYNEQFF. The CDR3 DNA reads TGTGCCAGCAGTCTCCTAGCGGGGTCCTCCTACAATGAGCAGTTCTTC.

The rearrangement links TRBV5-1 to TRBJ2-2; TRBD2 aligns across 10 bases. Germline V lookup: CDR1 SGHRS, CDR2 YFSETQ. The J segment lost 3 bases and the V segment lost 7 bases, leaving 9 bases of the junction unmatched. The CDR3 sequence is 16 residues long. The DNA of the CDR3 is TGCGCCAGCCACCCCTGGCTAGCGGGAGACACCGGGGAGCTGTTTTTT. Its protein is CASHPWLAGDTGELFF.

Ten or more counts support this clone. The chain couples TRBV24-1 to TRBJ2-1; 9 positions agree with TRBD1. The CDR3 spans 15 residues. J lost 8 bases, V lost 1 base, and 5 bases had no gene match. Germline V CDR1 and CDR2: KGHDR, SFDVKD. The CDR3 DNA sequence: TGTGCCACCAGTGATTTCGGGGACAGGGACTATGAGCAGTTCTTC. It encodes CATSDFGDRDYEQFF.

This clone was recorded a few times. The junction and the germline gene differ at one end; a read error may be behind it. The CDR3 is CASSHQGTSGRCYVQYF. DNA of the CDR3: TGCGCCAGCAGTCACCAAGGGACTAGCGGGAGATGCTACGTGCAGTACTTC. The J gene is TRBJ2-7, the V gene TRBV23-1; 14 bases agree with TRBD2. TRBV23-1 is an open reading frame whose function is uncertain. The CDR3 runs 17 residues.

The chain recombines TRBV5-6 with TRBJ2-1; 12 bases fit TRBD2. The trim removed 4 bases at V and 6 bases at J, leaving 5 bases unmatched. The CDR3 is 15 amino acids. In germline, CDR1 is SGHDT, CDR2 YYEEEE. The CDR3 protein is CASSVLAGGVNEQFF. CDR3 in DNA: TGTGCCAGCAGCGTGCTAGCGGGAGGGGTCAATGAGCAGTTCTTC.

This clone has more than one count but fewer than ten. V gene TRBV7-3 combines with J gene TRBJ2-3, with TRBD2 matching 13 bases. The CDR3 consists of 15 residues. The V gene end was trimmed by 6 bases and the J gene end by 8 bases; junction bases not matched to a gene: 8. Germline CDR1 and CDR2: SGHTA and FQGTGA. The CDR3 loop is CASRLGTSGIATQYF. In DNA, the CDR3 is TGTGCCAGCAGGTTAGGGACTAGCGGGATAGCTACGCAGTATTTT.

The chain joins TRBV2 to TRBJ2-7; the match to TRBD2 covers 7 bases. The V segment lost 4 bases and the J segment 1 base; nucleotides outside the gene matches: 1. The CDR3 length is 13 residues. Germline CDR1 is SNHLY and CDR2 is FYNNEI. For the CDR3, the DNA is TGTGCCAGCAGTGCTAGCGGTTCCTACGAGCAGTACTTC. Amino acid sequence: CASSASGSYEQYF.

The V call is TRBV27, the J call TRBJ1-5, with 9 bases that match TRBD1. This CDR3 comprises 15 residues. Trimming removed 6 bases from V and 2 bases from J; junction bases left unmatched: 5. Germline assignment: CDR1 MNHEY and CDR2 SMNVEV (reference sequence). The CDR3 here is CASRGQGARNQPQHF. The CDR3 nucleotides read TGTGCCAGCAGGGGACAGGGCGCACGCAATCAGCCCCAGCATTTT.

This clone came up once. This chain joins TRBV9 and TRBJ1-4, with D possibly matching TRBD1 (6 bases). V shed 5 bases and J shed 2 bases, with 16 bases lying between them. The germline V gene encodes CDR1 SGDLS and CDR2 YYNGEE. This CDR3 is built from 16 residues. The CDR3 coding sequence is TGTGCCAGCAGTAAAACAGGGTGGGGGACTAATGAAAAACTGTTTTTT. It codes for CASSKTGWGTNEKLFF.

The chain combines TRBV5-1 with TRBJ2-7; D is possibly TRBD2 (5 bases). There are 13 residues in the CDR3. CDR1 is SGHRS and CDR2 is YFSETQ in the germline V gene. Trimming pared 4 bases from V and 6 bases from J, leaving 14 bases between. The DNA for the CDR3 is TGCGCCAGCAGCCCCACTAGTCCCGGCGAGCAGTACTTC. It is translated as CASSPTSPGEQYF.

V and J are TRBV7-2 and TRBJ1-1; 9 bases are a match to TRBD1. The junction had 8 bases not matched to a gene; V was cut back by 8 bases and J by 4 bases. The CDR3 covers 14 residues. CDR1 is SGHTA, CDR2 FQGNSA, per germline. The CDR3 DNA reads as TGTGCCAGCTCCTACAGGGGGCCCGGCACTGAAGCTTTCTTT. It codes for CASSYRGPGTEAFF.

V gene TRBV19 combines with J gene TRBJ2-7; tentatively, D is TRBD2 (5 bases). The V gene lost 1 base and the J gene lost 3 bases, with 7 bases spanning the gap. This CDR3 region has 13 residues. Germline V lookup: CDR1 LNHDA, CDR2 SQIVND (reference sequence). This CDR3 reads CASSIAEDYEQYF. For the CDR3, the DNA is TGTGCCAGTAGTATAGCGGAGGACTACGAGCAGTACTTC.

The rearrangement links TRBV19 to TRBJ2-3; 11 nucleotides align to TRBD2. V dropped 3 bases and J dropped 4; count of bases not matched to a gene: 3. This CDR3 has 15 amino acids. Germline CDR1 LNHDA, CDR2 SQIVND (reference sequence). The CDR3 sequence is CASSITSGSSDTQYF. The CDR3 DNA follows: TGTGCCAGTAGTATTACTAGCGGGAGTTCAGATACGCAGTATTTT.